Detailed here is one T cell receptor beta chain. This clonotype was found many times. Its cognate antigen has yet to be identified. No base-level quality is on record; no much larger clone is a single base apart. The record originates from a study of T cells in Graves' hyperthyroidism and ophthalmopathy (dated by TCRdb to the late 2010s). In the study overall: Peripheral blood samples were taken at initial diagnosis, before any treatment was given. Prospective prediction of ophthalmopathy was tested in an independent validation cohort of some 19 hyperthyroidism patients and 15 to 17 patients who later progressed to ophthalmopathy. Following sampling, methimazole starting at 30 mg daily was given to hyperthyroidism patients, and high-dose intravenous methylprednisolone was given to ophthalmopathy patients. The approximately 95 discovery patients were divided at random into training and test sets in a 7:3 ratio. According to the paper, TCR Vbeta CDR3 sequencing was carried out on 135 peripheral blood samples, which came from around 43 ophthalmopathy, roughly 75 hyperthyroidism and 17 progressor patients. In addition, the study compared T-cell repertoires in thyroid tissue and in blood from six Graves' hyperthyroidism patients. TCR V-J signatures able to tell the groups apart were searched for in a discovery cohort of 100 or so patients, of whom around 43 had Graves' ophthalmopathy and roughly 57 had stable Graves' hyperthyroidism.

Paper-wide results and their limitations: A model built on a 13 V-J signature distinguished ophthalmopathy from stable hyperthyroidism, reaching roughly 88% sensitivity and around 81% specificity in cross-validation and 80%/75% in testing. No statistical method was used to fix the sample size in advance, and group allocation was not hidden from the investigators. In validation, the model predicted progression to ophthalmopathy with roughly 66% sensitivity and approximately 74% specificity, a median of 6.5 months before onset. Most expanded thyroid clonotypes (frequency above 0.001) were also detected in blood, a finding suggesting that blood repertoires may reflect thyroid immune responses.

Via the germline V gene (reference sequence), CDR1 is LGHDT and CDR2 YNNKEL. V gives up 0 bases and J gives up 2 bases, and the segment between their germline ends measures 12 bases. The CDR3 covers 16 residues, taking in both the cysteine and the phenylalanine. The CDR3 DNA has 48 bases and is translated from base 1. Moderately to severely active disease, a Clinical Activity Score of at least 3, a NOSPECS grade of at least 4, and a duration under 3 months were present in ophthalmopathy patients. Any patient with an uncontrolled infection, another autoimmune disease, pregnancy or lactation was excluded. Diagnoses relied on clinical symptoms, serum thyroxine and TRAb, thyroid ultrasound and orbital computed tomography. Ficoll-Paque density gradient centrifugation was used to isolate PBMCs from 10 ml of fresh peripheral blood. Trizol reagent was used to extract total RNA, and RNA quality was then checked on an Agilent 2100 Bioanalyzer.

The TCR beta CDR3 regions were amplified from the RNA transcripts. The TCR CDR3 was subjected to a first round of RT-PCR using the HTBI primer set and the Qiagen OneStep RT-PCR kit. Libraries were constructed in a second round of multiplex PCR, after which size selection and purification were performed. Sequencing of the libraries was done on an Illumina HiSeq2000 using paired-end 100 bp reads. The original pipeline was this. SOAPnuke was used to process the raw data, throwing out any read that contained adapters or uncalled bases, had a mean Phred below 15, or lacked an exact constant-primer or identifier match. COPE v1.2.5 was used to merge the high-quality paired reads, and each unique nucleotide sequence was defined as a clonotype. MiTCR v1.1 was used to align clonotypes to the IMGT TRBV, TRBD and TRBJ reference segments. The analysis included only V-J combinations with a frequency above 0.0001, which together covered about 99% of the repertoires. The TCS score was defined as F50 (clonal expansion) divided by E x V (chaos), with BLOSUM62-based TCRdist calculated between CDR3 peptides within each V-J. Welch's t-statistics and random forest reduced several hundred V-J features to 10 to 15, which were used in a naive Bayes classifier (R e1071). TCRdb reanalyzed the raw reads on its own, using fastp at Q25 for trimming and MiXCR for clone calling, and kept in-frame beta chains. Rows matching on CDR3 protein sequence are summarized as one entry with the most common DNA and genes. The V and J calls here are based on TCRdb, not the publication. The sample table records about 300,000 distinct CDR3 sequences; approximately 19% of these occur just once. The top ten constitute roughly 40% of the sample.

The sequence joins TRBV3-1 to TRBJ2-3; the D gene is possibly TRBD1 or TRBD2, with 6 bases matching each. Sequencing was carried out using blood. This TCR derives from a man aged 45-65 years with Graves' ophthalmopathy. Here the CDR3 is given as CASSQDGGLYTDTQYF. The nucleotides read TGTGCCAGCAGCCAAGATGGGGGGCTTTACACAGATACGCAGTATTTT.